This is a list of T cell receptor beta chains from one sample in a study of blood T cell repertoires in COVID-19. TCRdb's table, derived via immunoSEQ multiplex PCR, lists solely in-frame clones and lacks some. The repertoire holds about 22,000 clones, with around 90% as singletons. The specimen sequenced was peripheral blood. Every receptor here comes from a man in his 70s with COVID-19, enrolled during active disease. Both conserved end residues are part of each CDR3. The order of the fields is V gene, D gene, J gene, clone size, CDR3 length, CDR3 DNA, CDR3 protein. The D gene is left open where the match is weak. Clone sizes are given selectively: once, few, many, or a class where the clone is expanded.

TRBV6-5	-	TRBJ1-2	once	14	TGTGCCAGCAGAAGGACACCCACTAACTATGGCTACACCTTC	CASRRTPTNYGYTF
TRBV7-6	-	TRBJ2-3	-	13	TGTGCCAGCAGCTTAGTTCTAGCCGATACGCAGTATTTT	CASSLVLADTQYF
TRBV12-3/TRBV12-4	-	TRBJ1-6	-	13	TGTGCCAGCAGTCCGGACAGACTGAGGCCCCTCCACTTT	CASSPDRLRPLHF
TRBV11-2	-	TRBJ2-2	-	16	TGTGCCAGCAGCTTAGTGGGTAGGGGCGGTGGCGGGGAGCTGTTTTTT	CASSLVGRGGGGELFF
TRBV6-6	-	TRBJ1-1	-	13	TGTGCCAGCAGTTATGGAGGGAACACTGAAGCTTTCTTT	CASSYGGNTEAFF
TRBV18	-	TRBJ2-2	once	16	TGTGCCAGCTCACCATCTGGCAGGGGTCACACCGGGGAGCTGTTTTTT	CASSPSGRGHTGELFF
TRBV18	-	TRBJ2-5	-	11	TGTGCCAGCTCGGCCAAAGAGACCCAGTACTTC	CASSAKETQYF
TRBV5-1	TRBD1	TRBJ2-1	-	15	TGCGCCAGCAGCGCGCTCTTCACAGGGGACAATGAGCAGTTCTTC	CASSALFTGDNEQFF
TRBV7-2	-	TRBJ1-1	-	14	TGTGCCAGCAGCTCACAGGGTATGAACACTGAAGCTTTCTTT	CASSSQGMNTEAFF
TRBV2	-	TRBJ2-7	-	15	TGTGCCAGCAGTGAAGACGGGGTAACCCTCTACGAGCAGTACTTC	CASSEDGVTLYEQYF
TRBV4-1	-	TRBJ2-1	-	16	TGCGCCAGCAGTGACCCGCCTACTAGCCCCTACAATGAGCAGTTCTTC	CASSDPPTSPYNEQFF
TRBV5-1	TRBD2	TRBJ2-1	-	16	TGCGCCAGCAGCACGGGACTAGCGGTCTCCTACAATGAGCAGTTCTTC	CASSTGLAVSYNEQFF
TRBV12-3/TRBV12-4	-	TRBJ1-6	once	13	TGTGCCAGCAGTTTAGGGAGTAATTCACCCCTCCACTTT	CASSLGSNSPLHF
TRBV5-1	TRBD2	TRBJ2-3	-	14	TGCGCCAGCACCATAGCGGGAGGGGCCGATACGCAGTATTTT	CASTIAGGADTQYF
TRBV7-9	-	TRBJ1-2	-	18	TGTGCCAGCAGCCCTAGAGGTAGCGAGGGCTTAGCTAACTATGGCTACACCTTC	CASSPRGSEGLANYGYTF
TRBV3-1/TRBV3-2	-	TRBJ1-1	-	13	TGTGCCAGCAGCGGGCAACGAAACACTGAAGCTTTCTTT	CASSGQRNTEAFF
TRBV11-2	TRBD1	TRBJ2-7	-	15	TGTGCCAGCAGCTCAGAGGGGGCAAGCTCCTACGAGCAGTACTTC	CASSSEGASSYEQYF
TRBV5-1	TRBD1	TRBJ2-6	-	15	TGCGCCAGCAGCTTCACAGGGGCTGGGGCCAACGTCCTGACTTTC	CASSFTGAGANVLTF
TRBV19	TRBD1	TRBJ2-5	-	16	TGTGCCAGTAGTTCTTCTACGGGACAGGGACAAGAGACCCAGTACTTC	CASSSSTGQGQETQYF
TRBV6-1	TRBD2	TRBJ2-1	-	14	TGTGCCAGCAGTGAGGACTTACTAGCGGGGAATAGGTTCTTC	CASSEDLLAGNRFF
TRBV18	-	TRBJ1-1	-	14	TGTGCCAGCTCACTGACGGGGTCGAACACTGAAGCTTTCTTT	CASSLTGSNTEAFF
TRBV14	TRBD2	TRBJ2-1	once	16	TGTGCCAGCAGCCAAGGACTAGCGGGAGGGCTGAGAGAGCAGTTCTTC	CASSQGLAGGLREQFF
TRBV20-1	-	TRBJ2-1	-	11	TGCAGTGCTAGAGATAGCGGAAGGCAGTTCTTC	CSARDSGRQFF
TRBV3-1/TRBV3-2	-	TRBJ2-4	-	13	TGTGCCAGCTCCGTACTAGCCAAAAACATTCAGTACTTC	CASSVLAKNIQYF